A selection of T cell receptor beta chains follows, all from one sample in a study of blood T cells in healthy people across ages. One entry per CDR3 protein results from TCRdb running MiXCR on the 5' RACE reads. The sample includes roughly 800,000 distinct CDR3 sequences, 58% of them seen just once. Sequencing used blood. The receptors stem from a man aged 25 to 40 in good health. Both conserved end residues are part of each CDR3. D genes are given only for firm matches. Expanded clones are given a class, and other clones once, few, many or no size at all.

J	size	D	V	DNA	CDR3
TRBJ1-5	-	-	TRBV20-1	TGCAGTGCTGTCCGGGCGGGTGCCAGCAATCAGCCCCAGCATTTT	CSAVRAGASNQPQHF
TRBJ2-5	once	-	TRBV6-5	TGTGCCAGCAGTTACTTTGGGGAAGAGACCCAGTACTTC	CASSYFGEETQYF
TRBJ2-5	-	TRBD2	TRBV20-1	TGCAGTGCCCTCGCAGCAGCGGGGACTCAAGAGACCCAGTACTTC	CSALAAAGTQETQYF
TRBJ2-7	-	-	TRBV4-3	TGCGCCAGCAGCGTCCAGCAAGGCGTCTACGAGCAGTACTTC	CASSVQQGVYEQYF
TRBJ2-5	-	-	TRBV20-1	TGCGGTGCTGGAGGTTTGGAGACCCAGTACTTC	CGAGGLETQYF
TRBJ1-2	-	-	TRBV29-1	TGCAGCGGAGCATGGGGCGCGGGAGGCTACACCTTC	CSGAWGAGGYTF
TRBJ2-3	few	TRBD2	TRBV12-3/TRBV12-4	TGTGCCAGCAGTTTCTCGGGGGGATTCACAGATACGCAGTATTTT	CASSFSGGFTDTQYF
TRBJ1-6	once	-	TRBV27	TGTGCCAGCAGGCGTATCGGGAATTCACCCCTCCACTTT	CASRRIGNSPLHF
TRBJ2-1	-	-	TRBV12-5	TGTGCTAGTGGTGCGAGCAACATAAAAAACAATGAGCAGTTCTTC	CASGASNIKNNEQFF
TRBJ1-4	once	TRBD1	TRBV4-2	TGTGCCAGCAGCCGAACCGGGACAGCTAATGAAAAACTGTTTTTT	CASSRTGTANEKLFF
TRBJ2-1	-	-	TRBV4-1	TGCGCCAGCAGCCGGGTCATGTCGCCGTACAATGAGCAGTTCTTC	CASSRVMSPYNEQFF
TRBJ2-7	-	-	TRBV6-6	TGTGCCAGCAGCAGGGGGGACTCCTACAATGAGCAGTACTTC	CASSRGDSYNEQYF
TRBJ1-4	-	-	TRBV12-3/TRBV12-4	TGTGCCAGCAGTTTATACCCGGGGGCGTATAATGAAAAACTGTTTTTT	CASSLYPGAYNEKLFF
TRBJ2-7	-	-	TRBV5-5	TGTGCCAGCAGTAAACTAGCATTGTCCTACAATGAGCAGTACTTC	CASSKLALSYNEQYF
TRBJ2-3	-	-	TRBV5-1	TGCGCCAGCAGCTTGCGCGGACCGCAAACAGATACGCAGTATTTT	CASSLRGPQTDTQYF
TRBJ2-5	-	-	TRBV3-1	TGTGCCAGCAGTTTCGGTCCCGGCGAGAGCAGTGAGACCCAGTACTTC	CASSFGPGESSETQYF
TRBJ2-7	-	TRBD2	TRBV7-2	TGTGCCAGCAGCCAACGGACTAGCGGGAGTGCAAGGTCATCCTACGAGCAGTACTTC	CASSQRTSGSARSSYEQYF
TRBJ2-4	-	-	TRBV20-1	TGCAGTGCTGAAACTACCCTAGCCAAAAACATTCAGTACTTC	CSAETTLAKNIQYF
TRBJ2-3	few	TRBD2	TRBV28	TGTGCCAGCAGCCAGACTAGCGGGAGGCCCTCTAGCACAGATACGCAGTATTTT	CASSQTSGRPSSTDTQYF
TRBJ2-4	-	TRBD2	TRBV20-1	TGCAGTGCTAGAGATCAAAGGAGTGTGCGGGAGCAGTACTTC	CSARDQRSVREQYF
TRBJ2-5	once	-	TRBV6-2/TRBV6-3	TGTGCCAGCAGACCCCAGCTGGGACCCTACCAAGAGACCCAGTACTTC	CASRPQLGPYQETQYF
TRBJ2-1	-	TRBD1	TRBV7-2	TGTGCCAGCAGCGTACAGGGGCAAGGGCAGTTCTTC	CASSVQGQGQFF
TRBJ2-1	-	TRBD2	TRBV29-1	TGCAGCGTTGATAGCGGGGGACGGGATGAGCAGTTCTTC	CSVDSGGRDEQFF
TRBJ2-1	-	TRBD2	TRBV5-1	TGCGCCAGCAGCTTGTTAACTAGCGGGTCGGGCGGGCAGTTCTTC	CASSLLTSGSGGQFF
TRBJ2-1	once	TRBD2	TRBV20-1	TGCAGTGCTAGAGGCGTGGCTAGCGGGATCAATGAGCAGTTCTTC	CSARGVASGINEQFF
TRBJ1-1	few	-	TRBV20-1	TGCAGTGCTAGGGAGGACCCGAACACTGAAGCTTTCTTT	CSAREDPNTEAFF
TRBJ2-6	few	TRBD1	TRBV29-1	TGCAGCGGAACTACAGGGGGCTCTGGGGCCAACGTCCTGACTTTC	CSGTTGGSGANVLTF
TRBJ2-5	-	-	TRBV20-1	TGCAGTGCTTGGGGCGGCCAAGAGACCCAGTACTTC	CSAWGGQETQYF
TRBJ1-1	few	-	TRBV20-1	TGCAGTGCCGTACCCCACCGGGACCGACGATCAGAAGCTTTCTTT	CSAVPHRDRRSEAFF
TRBJ1-6	-	-	TRBV9	TGTGCCAGCAGCGGGCGGGACTCACCCCTCCACTTT	CASSGRDSPLHF
TRBJ2-7	-	TRBD2	TRBV7-2	TGTGCCAGCAGCTTAGGGACTAGCGGGAGAGACGAGCAGTACTTC	CASSLGTSGRDEQYF